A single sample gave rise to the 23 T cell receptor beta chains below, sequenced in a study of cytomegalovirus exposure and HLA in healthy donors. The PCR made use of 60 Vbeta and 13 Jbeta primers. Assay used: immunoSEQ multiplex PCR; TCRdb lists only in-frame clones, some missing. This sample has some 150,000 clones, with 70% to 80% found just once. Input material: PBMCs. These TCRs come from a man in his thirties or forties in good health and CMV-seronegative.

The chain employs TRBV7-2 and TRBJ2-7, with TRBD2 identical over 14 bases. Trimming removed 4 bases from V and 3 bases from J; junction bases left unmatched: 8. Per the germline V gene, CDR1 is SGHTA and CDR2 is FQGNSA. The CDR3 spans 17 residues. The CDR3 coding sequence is TGTGCCAGCAGCTCCCGCCCTGGACTAGCGGGGGGCTACGAGCAGTACTTC. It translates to CASSSRPGLAGGYEQYF.

The CDR3 protein is CASRKQGAFNEKLFF. The CDR3 DNA reads TGTGCCAGTAGAAAACAGGGGGCTTTTAATGAAAAACTGTTTTTT. The rearrangement joins TRBV19 to TRBJ1-4; 9 bases are shared with TRBD1. There are 15 residues in the CDR3. Germline V gives CDR1 LNHDA, CDR2 SQIVND (reference sequence). With V trimmed by 6 bases and J by 4 bases, 6 bases remained unmatched.

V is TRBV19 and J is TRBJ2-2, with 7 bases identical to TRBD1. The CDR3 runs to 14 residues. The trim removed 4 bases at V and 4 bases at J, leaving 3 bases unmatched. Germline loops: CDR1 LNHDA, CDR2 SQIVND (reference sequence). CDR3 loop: CASSRAGGTGELFF. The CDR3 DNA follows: TGTGCCAGTAGTAGGGCAGGGGGCACCGGGGAGCTGTTTTTT.

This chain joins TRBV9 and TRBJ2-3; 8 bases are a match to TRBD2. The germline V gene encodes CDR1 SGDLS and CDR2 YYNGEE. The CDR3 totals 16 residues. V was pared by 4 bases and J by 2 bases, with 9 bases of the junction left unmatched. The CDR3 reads CASSPRTSHLTDTQYF. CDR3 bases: TGTGCCAGCAGCCCCCGGACTAGCCACCTCACAGATACGCAGTATTTT.

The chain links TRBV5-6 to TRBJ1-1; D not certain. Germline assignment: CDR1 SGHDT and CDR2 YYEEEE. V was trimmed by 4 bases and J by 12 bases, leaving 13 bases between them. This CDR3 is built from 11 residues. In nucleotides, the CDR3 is TGTGCCAGCAGCCTGGGTCTGAACACTTTCTTT. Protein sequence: CASSLGLNTFF.

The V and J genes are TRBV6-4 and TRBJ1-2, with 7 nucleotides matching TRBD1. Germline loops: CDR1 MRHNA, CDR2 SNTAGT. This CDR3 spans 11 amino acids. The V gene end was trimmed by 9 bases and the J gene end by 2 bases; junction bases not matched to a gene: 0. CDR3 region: CARDRNYGYTF. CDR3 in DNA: TGTGCCAGGGACAGGAACTATGGCTACACCTTC.

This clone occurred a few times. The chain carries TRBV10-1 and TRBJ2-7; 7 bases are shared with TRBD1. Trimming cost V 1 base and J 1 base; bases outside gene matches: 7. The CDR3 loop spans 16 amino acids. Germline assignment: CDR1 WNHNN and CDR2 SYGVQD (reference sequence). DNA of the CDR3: TGCGCCAGCAGTGAGTTCGACAGGGTTATTTCCTACGAGCAGTACTTC. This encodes CASSEFDRVISYEQYF.

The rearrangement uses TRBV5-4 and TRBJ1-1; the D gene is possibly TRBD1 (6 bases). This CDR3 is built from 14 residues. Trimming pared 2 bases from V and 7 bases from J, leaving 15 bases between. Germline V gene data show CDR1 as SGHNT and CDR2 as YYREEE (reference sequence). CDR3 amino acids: CASSLQGSNGEAFF. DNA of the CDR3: TGTGCCAGCAGCTTACAGGGAAGTAATGGTGAAGCTTTCTTT.

The CDR3 DNA sequence: TGTGCCAGCCACCGGGACAGGGGGCTTGGAGGGGAGCAGTACTTC. Amino acids: CASHRDRGLGGEQYF. This chain connects TRBV2 to TRBJ2-7; 12 nucleotides align to TRBD1. Germline V gene sequence: CDR1 SNHLY, CDR2 FYNNEI. The length of the CDR3 is 15 residues. V trimming: 8 bases; J trimming: 7 bases; junction bases outside the gene matches: 12.

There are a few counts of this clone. This CDR3 reads CASSQLAEYEQYF. For the CDR3, the DNA is TGTGCCAGCAGTCAGCTAGCGGAGTACGAGCAGTACTTC. The V gene is TRBV6-6, the J gene TRBJ2-7, with 7 bases matching TRBD2. J lost 4 bases, V lost 5 bases, and 5 bases had no gene match. Germline CDR1 and CDR2: MNHNY and SVGAGI (reference sequence). This CDR3 is 13 amino acids long.

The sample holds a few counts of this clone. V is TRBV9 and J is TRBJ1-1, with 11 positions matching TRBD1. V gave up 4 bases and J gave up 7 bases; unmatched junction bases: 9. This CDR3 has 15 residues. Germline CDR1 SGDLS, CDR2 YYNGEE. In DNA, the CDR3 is TGTGCCAGCAGCCCCCGGACAGGGGGCGGTGGTGAAGCTTTCTTT. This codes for CASSPRTGGGGEAFF.

The CDR3 loop reads CASSPTGTGVGEQYF. The CDR3 DNA is TGTGCCAGCAGCCCAACCGGGACAGGGGTCGGCGAGCAGTACTTC. The chain couples TRBV27 to TRBJ2-7, with 10 bases matching TRBD1. The J segment lost 6 bases and the V segment lost 6 bases, leaving 11 bases of the junction unmatched. CDR1 and CDR2 (germline): MNHEY, SMNVEV (reference sequence). CDR3 length equals 15 residues.

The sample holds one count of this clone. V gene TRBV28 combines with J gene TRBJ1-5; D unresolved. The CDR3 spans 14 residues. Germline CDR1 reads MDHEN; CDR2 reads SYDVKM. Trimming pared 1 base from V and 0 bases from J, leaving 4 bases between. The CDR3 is CASSLSNSNQPQHF. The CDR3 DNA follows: TGTGCCAGCAGTTTATCCAATAGCAATCAGCCCCAGCATTTT. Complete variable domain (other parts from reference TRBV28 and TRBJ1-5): DVKVTQSSRYLVKRTGEKVFLECVQDMDHENMFWYRQDPGLGLRLIYFSYDVKMKEKGDIPEGYSVSREKKERFSLILESASTNQTSMYLCASSLSNSNQPQHFGDGTRLSIL.

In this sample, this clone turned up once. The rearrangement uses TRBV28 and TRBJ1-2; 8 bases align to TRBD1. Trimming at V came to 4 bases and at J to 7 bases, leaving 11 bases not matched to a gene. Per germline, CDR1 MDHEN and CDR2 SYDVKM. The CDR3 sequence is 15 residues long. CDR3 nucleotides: TGTGCCAGCAGTTATGTCGGACAGGGCGTACGTGGCTACACCTTC. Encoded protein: CASSYVGQGVRGYTF.

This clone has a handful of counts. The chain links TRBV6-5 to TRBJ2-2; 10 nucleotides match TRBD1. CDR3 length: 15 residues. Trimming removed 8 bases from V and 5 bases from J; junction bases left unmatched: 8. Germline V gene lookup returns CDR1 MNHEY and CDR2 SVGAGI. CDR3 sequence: CASGRQGAYTGELFF. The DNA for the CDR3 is TGTGCCAGCGGACGACAGGGGGCGTATACCGGGGAGCTGTTTTTT.

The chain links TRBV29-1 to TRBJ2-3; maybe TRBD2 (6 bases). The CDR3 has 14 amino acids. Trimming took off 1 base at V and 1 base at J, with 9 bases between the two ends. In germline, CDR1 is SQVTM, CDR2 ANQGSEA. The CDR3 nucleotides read TGCAGCGTTGAAGCGGGGGAGGGCACAGATACGCAGTATTTT. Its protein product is CSVEAGEGTDTQYF.

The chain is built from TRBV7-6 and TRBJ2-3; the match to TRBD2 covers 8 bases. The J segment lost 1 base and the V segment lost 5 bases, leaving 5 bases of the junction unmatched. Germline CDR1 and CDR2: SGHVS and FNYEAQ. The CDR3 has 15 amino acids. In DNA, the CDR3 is TGTGCCAGCAGCCCGGGACTAGTGGGCACAGATACGCAGTATTTT. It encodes CASSPGLVGTDTQYF.

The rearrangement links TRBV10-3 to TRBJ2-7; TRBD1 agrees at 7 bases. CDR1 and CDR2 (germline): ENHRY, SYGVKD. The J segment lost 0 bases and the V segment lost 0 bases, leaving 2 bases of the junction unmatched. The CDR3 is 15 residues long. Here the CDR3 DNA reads TGTGCCATCAGTGAGTCCTCAGGGGGCTCCTACGAGCAGTACTTC. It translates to CAISESSGGSYEQYF.

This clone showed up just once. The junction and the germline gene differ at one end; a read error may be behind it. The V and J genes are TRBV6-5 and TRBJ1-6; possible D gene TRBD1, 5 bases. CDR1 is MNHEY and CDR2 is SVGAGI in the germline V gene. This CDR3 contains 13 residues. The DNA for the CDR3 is TGTGCCAGCAGTTATCGGCAGGGTTCACCCCTCAACTTT. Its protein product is CASSYRQGSPLNF.

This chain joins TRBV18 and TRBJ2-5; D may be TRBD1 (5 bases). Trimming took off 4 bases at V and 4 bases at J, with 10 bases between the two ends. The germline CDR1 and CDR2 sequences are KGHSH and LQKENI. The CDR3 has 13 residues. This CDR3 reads CASSQTVLETQYF. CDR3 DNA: TGTGCCAGCTCACAGACAGTTTTAGAGACCCAGTACTTC.

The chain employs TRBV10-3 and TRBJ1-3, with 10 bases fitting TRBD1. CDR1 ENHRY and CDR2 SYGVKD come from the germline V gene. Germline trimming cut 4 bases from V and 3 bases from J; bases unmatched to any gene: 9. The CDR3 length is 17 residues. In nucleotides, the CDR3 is TGTGCCATCAGTGTGCAGACAGGGGGCTCTTTTGGAAACACCATATATTTT. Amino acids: CAISVQTGGSFGNTIYF.

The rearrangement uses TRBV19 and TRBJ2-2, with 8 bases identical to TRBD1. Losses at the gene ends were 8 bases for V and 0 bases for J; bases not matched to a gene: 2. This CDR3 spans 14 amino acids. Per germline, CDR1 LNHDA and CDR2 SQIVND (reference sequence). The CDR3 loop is CASWTGTNTGELFF. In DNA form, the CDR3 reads TGTGCCAGTTGGACAGGGACGAACACCGGGGAGCTGTTTTTT.

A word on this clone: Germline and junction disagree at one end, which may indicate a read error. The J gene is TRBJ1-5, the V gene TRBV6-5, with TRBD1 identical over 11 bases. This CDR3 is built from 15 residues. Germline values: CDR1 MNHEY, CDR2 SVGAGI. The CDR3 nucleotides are TGTGCCAGCAGTACGGGACAGGGGGTCCATCAGCCCCAGAATTTT. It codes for CASSTGQGVHQPQNF.